The 12 T cell receptor beta chains below all came from one sample that was sequenced in a study of T cell responses to AZD1222 COVID-19 vaccine. Assay used: immunoSEQ multiplex PCR; TCRdb lists only in-frame clones, some missing. The sample shows about 140,000 clones, approximately 93% of them seen only once. Sequencing was performed on peripheral blood, taken on day 0 of MenACWY control vaccination. These receptors were obtained from an adult in good health.

V usage is TRBV5-4 and J usage is TRBJ1-2; unclear D gene. The CDR3 totals 14 residues. The germline CDR1 and CDR2 sequences are SGHNT and YYREEE (reference sequence). V was trimmed by 0 bases and J by 0 bases, leaving 6 bases between them. CDR3 nucleotides: TGTGCCAGCAGCTTGGAGGCAGCTAACTATGGCTACACCTTC. Residues: CASSLEAANYGYTF.

V gene TRBV7-6 combines with J gene TRBJ1-4; perhaps TRBD1 as D (5 bases). V lost 5 bases and J lost 0, with 10 bases in between. Germline V gives CDR1 SGHVS, CDR2 FNYEAQ. The CDR3 contains 15 residues. This CDR3 is CASSRDGATNEKLFF. In DNA form, the CDR3 reads TGTGCCAGCAGCCGGGACGGTGCAACTAATGAAAAACTGTTTTTT.

This rearrangement joins TRBV5-1 to TRBJ2-6; unclear D gene. The germline V and J ends were trimmed by 2 bases and 3 bases, with 3 bases remaining between them. The length of the CDR3 is 13 residues. Per germline, CDR1 SGHRS and CDR2 YFSETQ. CDR3 residues: CASSFVGANVLTF. The CDR3 DNA is TGCGCCAGCAGCTTTGTTGGGGCCAACGTCCTGACTTTC.

The chain has TRBV18 and TRBJ2-3; 7 bases match TRBD2. V trimming: 1 base; J trimming: 2 bases; junction bases outside the gene matches: 6. Germline CDR1 is KGHSH and CDR2 is LQKENI. This CDR3 spans 16 amino acids. CDR3 DNA sequence: TGTGCCAGCTCACCACTGCGCGGGGGAACCACAGATACGCAGTATTTT. It encodes CASSPLRGGTTDTQYF.

The chain links TRBV6-1 to TRBJ1-1; possible D gene TRBD1, 6 bases. V was pared by 3 bases and J by 4 bases, with 12 bases between. The germline V gene encodes CDR1 MNHNS and CDR2 SASEGT. The CDR3 length is 14 residues. The CDR3 reads CASSERGGGTEAFF. As DNA, the CDR3 is TGTGCCAGCAGTGAGAGAGGAGGGGGCACTGAAGCTTTCTTT.

V usage is TRBV10-1 and J usage is TRBJ2-7; D is possibly TRBD2 (6 bases). The ends were cut back, 6 bases at V and 4 bases at J, with 16 bases in the middle. The CDR3 runs 14 residues. Germline assignment: CDR1 WNHNN and CDR2 SYGVQD (reference sequence). This CDR3 is CASSPGTLGYEQYF. CDR3 bases: TGCGCCAGCAGCCCCGGGACTCTGGGTTACGAGCAGTACTTC.

The chain joins TRBV6-5 to TRBJ2-2; no clear D gene. Germline V gene lookup returns CDR1 MNHEY and CDR2 SVGAGI. CDR3 length equals 14 residues. V was clipped by 7 bases and J by 2 bases, with 11 bases between them. The CDR3 DNA is TGTGCCAGCATAGAGACAAGTAACACCGGGGAGCTGTTTTTT. Translated: CASIETSNTGELFF.

The chain recombines TRBV14 with TRBJ2-5; TRBD1 agrees at 8 bases. Germline trimming cut 4 bases from V and 2 bases from J; bases unmatched to any gene: 9. The CDR3 is 16 residues long. Germline-derived CDR1 and CDR2 are SGHDN and FVKESK. The CDR3 loop is CASSRDRGVRQETQYF. The CDR3 DNA is TGTGCCAGCAGCCGAGACAGGGGAGTCCGTCAAGAGACCCAGTACTTC.

The chain joins TRBV5-1 to TRBJ1-1; TRBD1 is a possible D gene (6 bases). V shed 4 bases and J shed 0 bases, with 10 bases lying between them. CDR1 is SGHRS, CDR2 YFSETQ, per germline. The CDR3 has 14 residues. DNA for the CDR3: TGCGCCAGCAGCAGGCGGACAGTGAACACTGAAGCTTTCTTT. It translates to CASSRRTVNTEAFF.

This rearrangement joins TRBV19 to TRBJ1-1; 7 nucleotides agree with TRBD1. The J segment lost 8 bases and the V segment lost 0 bases, leaving 9 bases of the junction unmatched. Germline-derived CDR1 and CDR2 are LNHDA and SQIVND (reference sequence). This CDR3 has 15 amino acids. The DNA of the CDR3 is TGTGCCAGTAGTATAGATGGGCGACAGGGTGAGGAAGCTTTCTTT. This sequence encodes CASSIDGRQGEEAFF.

V and J are TRBV4-2 and TRBJ1-6, with 9 bases matching TRBD1. The CDR3 runs to 15 residues. V was clipped by 5 bases and J by 8 bases; unmatched bases: 7. In germline, CDR1 is LGHNA, CDR2 YNFKEQ. The DNA for the CDR3 is TGTGCCAGCAGCTCGCGCAGACAGGGGGATTCACCCCTCCACTTT. Its protein product is CASSSRRQGDSPLHF.

The chain couples TRBV15 to TRBJ2-5; unclear D gene. Germline lookup yields CDR1 LNHNV and CDR2 YYDKDF (reference sequence). The ends were cut back, 1 base at V and 3 bases at J, with 9 bases in the middle. This CDR3 region has 14 residues. CDR3 region: CATSRANSEETQYF. CDR3 bases: TGTGCCACCAGCAGAGCAAATTCGGAAGAGACCCAGTACTTC.